This T cell receptor beta chain was observed in a study of OX40 agonist ivuxolimab in advanced cancers. Across the whole study: A diagnosis of hepatocellular carcinoma, melanoma, renal cell or head and neck cancer was present in dose-escalation patients.

Turning to this clone: Its antigen is undetermined.

The CDR3 loop spans 19 amino acids. Between the trimmed V and J ends, which lost 10 bases and 4 bases, there was a span of 32 bases. Germline values: CDR1 ENHRY, CDR2 SYGVKD. Autoimmune disease history or systemic immunosuppression disqualified patients. The investigators sampled blood at baseline, at cycle 4 day 1, and at cycle 7 day 1. Clones were read by immunoSEQ multiplex PCR, and TCRdb kept only the in-frame ones, dropping some. The sample has under 100,000 clones; approximately 85% are singletons. Findings of the study overall: Dose levels from 0.1 to 3.0 mg/kg saw CD4+ and CD8+ blood T cells expand clonally by week 6.

The clonotype originates from an adult with an advanced solid tumor such as melanoma, head and neck, liver or kidney cancer. The sample here was CD4+ or CD8+ T cells sorted from blood, taken in a trial of the OX40 agonist ivuxolimab. The V call is TRBV10-3, the J call TRBJ2-1; possibly TRBD2 for D (5 bases). This chain's CDR3 is CATSNPTGRVEGPYNEQFF. The DNA of the CDR3 is TGTGCCACCTCTAACCCGACGGGTAGGGTTGAGGGCCCGTACAATGAGCAGTTCTTC.